The next 22 T cell receptor beta chains were all read from a single sample in a study of PD-1 blockade in classical Hodgkin lymphoma. The protocol was immunoSEQ multiplex PCR, while the TCRdb copy is restricted to in-frame clones and leaves out a portion. The table has tens of thousands of clones, approximately 92% seen once. Each patient's relapse followed autologous stem cell transplantation, and brentuximab vedotin exposure varied. Material: peripheral blood mononuclear cells (PBMCs), obtained before the second cycle of nivolumab. Receptors were obtained from a human donor with classical Hodgkin lymphoma.

J is TRBJ2-6 and V is TRBV19; D may be TRBD1 (7 bases). The V and J ends lost 3 bases and 0 bases respectively, with 18 bases between them. The CDR3 is 19 amino acids. Germline loops: CDR1 LNHDA, CDR2 SQIVND (reference sequence). CDR3 coding DNA: TGTGCCAGTAGTATGCGGGACAGCCGGGGGTACTCTGGGGCCAACGTCCTGACTTTC. Translation gives CASSMRDSRGYSGANVLTF.

The genes are TRBV12-5 and TRBJ2-1, with D unclear. Germline assignment: CDR1 LGHNT and CDR2 FRNRAP. Trimming removed 1 base from V and 4 bases from J, with 5 bases in between. This CDR3 comprises 13 residues. The CDR3 sequence is CASGLDLYNEQFF. DNA of the CDR3: TGTGCTAGTGGTTTGGACCTTTACAATGAGCAGTTCTTC.

The chain joins TRBV18 to TRBJ1-6, with 8 bases identical to TRBD1. Germline V gene sequence: CDR1 KGHSH, CDR2 LQKENI. The CDR3 is made up of 15 amino acids. V dropped 4 bases and J dropped 8; count of bases not matched to a gene: 7. The CDR3 reads CASSLSGTGDSPLHF. DNA of the CDR3: TGTGCCAGCTCACTCTCCGGGACAGGAGATTCACCCCTCCACTTT.

The count of this clone is one. CDR3 in amino acids: CASSDSSFGQSNQPQHF. The CDR3 DNA reads TGTGCCAGCAGTGACTCGAGTTTCGGACAGAGCAATCAGCCCCAGCATTTT. J is TRBJ1-5 and V is TRBV6-4; tentative D call: TRBD1 (6 bases). CDR1 is MRHNA, CDR2 SNTAGT, per germline. Trimming removed 0 bases at V and 1 base at J, with 13 bases between. The CDR3 has 17 residues.

This chain joins TRBV27 and TRBJ2-1, with a tentative D call TRBD2 (5 bases). Germline V gene data show CDR1 as MNHEY and CDR2 as SMNVEV (reference sequence). The CDR3 sequence is 15 residues long. Trimming took 5 bases from V and 6 from J, leaving 17 bases between them. The CDR3 nucleotides read TGTGCCAGCAGTCTCTCACGGGGTATTAGCAATGAGCAGTTCTTC. It yields the protein CASSLSRGISNEQFF.

The chain has TRBV28 and TRBJ2-3, with a weak D call TRBD1 (6 bases). With 9 bases removed from V and 0 bases from J, the gap between germline ends came to 13 bases. The V gene's germline CDR1 is MDHEN and CDR2 SYDVKM. This CDR3 has 14 residues. The DNA of the CDR3 is TGTGCCAGTAAAACAGGGACCAGCACAGATACGCAGTATTTT. This gives the protein CASKTGTSTDTQYF.

The genes are TRBV25-1 and TRBJ2-6; D not resolved. The CDR3 consists of 12 residues. V lost 5 bases and J 2 bases, leaving 1 base between the germline ends. Germline V gene data show CDR1 as MGHDK and CDR2 as SYGVNS. DNA of the CDR3: TGTGCCAGCAGTCCTGGGGCCAACGTCCTGACTTTC. Translation: CASSPGANVLTF.

The V gene is TRBV29-1, the J gene TRBJ2-1; no clear D. Per germline, CDR1 SQVTM and CDR2 ANQGSEA. The CDR3 consists of 13 residues. V dropped 4 bases and J dropped 5 bases, with 12 bases sitting between them. Here the CDR3 reads CSVVARVNNEQFF. The CDR3 nucleotides are TGCAGCGTTGTCGCCCGGGTAAACAATGAGCAGTTCTTC.

This clone showed up just once. The chain combines TRBV2 with TRBJ2-7; D is ambiguous. CDR3 size: 12 residues. Trimming stripped 11 bases from V and 0 bases from J, with 11 bases between. Looked up from germline, CDR1 is SNHLY and CDR2 is FYNNEI. The CDR3 spells CASRSNSYEQYF. The CDR3 region has the DNA TGTGCCTCCCGGTCGAACTCCTACGAGCAGTACTTC. The whole variable domain, remainder taken from reference TRBV2 and TRBJ2-7, is EPEVTQTPSHQVTQMGQEVILRCVPISNHLYFYWYRQILGQKVEFLVSFYNNEISEKSEIFDDQFSVERPDGSNFTLKIRSTKLEDSAMYFCASRSNSYEQYFGPGTRLTVT.

This rearrangement joins TRBV19 to TRBJ2-1, with 9 bases aligning to TRBD1. The CDR3 sequence is 13 residues long. Germline V lookup: CDR1 LNHDA, CDR2 SQIVND (reference sequence). V was clipped by 11 bases and J by 8 bases; unmatched bases: 10. The CDR3 DNA sequence: TGTGCCCATATTCGGGACAGGGTCGATGAGCAGTTCTTC. Protein sequence: CAHIRDRVDEQFF.

The chain carries TRBV5-5 and TRBJ1-4, with D perhaps matching TRBD1 (5 bases). The V and J ends lost 4 bases and 1 base respectively, with 8 bases between them. CDR3 length: 14 amino acids. CDR1 and CDR2 from the germline V gene are SGHKS and YYEKEE (reference sequence). CDR3 in amino acids: CASSARVTNEKLFF. CDR3 DNA sequence: TGTGCCAGCAGCGCCAGGGTAACTAATGAAAAACTGTTTTTT.

This clone was detected once. V usage is TRBV6-6 and J usage is TRBJ2-5; D ambiguous. This CDR3 comprises 14 residues. CDR1 is MNHNY and CDR2 is SVGAGI in the germline V gene (reference sequence). The V gene lost 0 bases and the J gene lost 5 bases, with 10 bases spanning the gap. The chain's CDR3 is CASSYSKMGETQYF. The CDR3 DNA reads as TGTGCCAGCAGTTACTCGAAAATGGGGGAGACCCAGTACTTC.

The chain has TRBV6-1 and TRBJ2-2; 9 bases agree with TRBD2. This CDR3 spans 15 amino acids. Trimming at V came to 6 bases and at J to 1 base, leaving 3 bases not matched to a gene. CDR1 is MNHNS and CDR2 is SASEGT in the germline V gene. CDR3 DNA sequence: TGTGCCAGCAGGCGACTAGCGGAGAACACCGGGGAGCTGTTTTTT. It yields the protein CASRRLAENTGELFF.

The gene calls are TRBV27 and TRBJ2-5; 9 nucleotides match TRBD2. The CDR3 contains 17 residues. Germline assignment: CDR1 MNHEY and CDR2 SMNVEV (reference sequence). V lost 5 bases and J lost 1; bases outside the gene matches: 11. The CDR3 is CASSPRGLAGIQETQYF. The DNA for the CDR3 is TGTGCCAGCAGTCCAAGGGGGCTAGCGGGGATCCAAGAGACCCAGTACTTC.

This clone has just a few counts. This chain uses TRBV2 with TRBJ2-3; a weak D match, TRBD1 (6 bases). Looked up from germline, CDR1 is SNHLY and CDR2 is FYNNEI. V lost 5 bases, J lost 7 bases, and 16 bases lay in between. This CDR3 region has 14 residues. The DNA for the CDR3 is TGTGCCAGCAGTACCACAGGGACCCGTAATACGCAGTATTTT. It translates to CASSTTGTRNTQYF. Full variable domain (missing parts from reference TRBV2 and TRBJ2-3): EPEVTQTPSHQVTQMGQEVILRCVPISNHLYFYWYRQILGQKVEFLVSFYNNEISEKSEIFDDQFSVERPDGSNFTLKIRSTKLEDSAMYFCASSTTGTRNTQYFGPGTRLTVL.

The gene calls are TRBV6-1 and TRBJ2-2, with TRBD1 matching over 9 bases. V shed 4 bases and J 7 bases; nucleotides not matched to a gene: 4. The germline V gene encodes CDR1 MNHNS and CDR2 SASEGT. The CDR3 has 14 amino acids. CDR3 nucleotides: TGTGCCAGCAGTGCACAGGGGGCGGGCGGGGAGCTGTTTTTT. This sequence encodes CASSAQGAGGELFF.

This chain connects TRBV29-1 to TRBJ2-1; 10 positions agree with TRBD2. This CDR3 contains 12 residues. Per the germline V gene, CDR1 is SQVTM and CDR2 is ANQGSEA. The junction had 1 base not matched to a gene; V was cut back by 6 bases and J by 5 bases. The CDR3 nucleotides read TGCAGCGTCCTAGCGGGGGACAATGAGCAGTTCTTC. Amino acids: CSVLAGDNEQFF.

V gene TRBV9 combines with J gene TRBJ2-3; D is uncertain. V was shortened by 2 bases and J by 2 bases, with 9 bases between the two germline ends. This CDR3 region has 14 residues. The germline CDR1 and CDR2 sequences are SGDLS and YYNGEE. The CDR3 spells CASSVGRHTDTQYF. CDR3 nucleotides: TGTGCCAGCAGCGTCGGCAGACACACAGATACGCAGTATTTT.

This clone has just one count. The genes are TRBV5-1 and TRBJ2-5; D unresolved. V gave up 7 bases and J gave up 5 bases, with 12 bases separating them. The CDR3 spans 12 residues. Germline CDR1 is SGHRS and CDR2 is YFSETQ. CDR3 in DNA: TGCGCCAGCGGGTCCTCGCAGGAGACCCAGTACTTC. This sequence encodes CASGSSQETQYF.

J is TRBJ1-5 and V is TRBV6-1; D is undetermined. CDR3 length: 11 residues. Between the trimmed V and J ends, which lost 8 bases and 6 bases, there was a span of 8 bases. Germline assignment: CDR1 MNHNS and CDR2 SASEGT. CDR3 residues: CASGMSQPQHF. CDR3 sequence (DNA): TGTGCCAGCGGAATGTCTCAGCCCCAGCATTTT.

V gene TRBV29-1 combines with J gene TRBJ1-6; the match to TRBD1 covers 10 bases. Per germline, CDR1 SQVTM and CDR2 ANQGSEA. The CDR3 totals 17 residues. With V trimmed by 1 base and J by 9 bases, 12 bases remained unmatched. Here the CDR3 reads CSVEAGFVGQGSSPLHF. The CDR3 coding sequence is TGCAGCGTTGAAGCGGGGTTCGTGGGACAGGGGAGTTCACCCCTCCACTTT.

The chain carries TRBV7-2 and TRBJ2-7; 11 bases align to TRBD2. The V gene end was trimmed by 1 base and the J gene end by 3 bases; junction bases not matched to a gene: 11. The germline gives CDR1 SGHTA, CDR2 FQGNSA. This CDR3 contains 18 residues. The CDR3 nucleotides read TGTGCCAGCAGCTTAGGTAATAGCGGGGGGGCCTGGAGCTACGAGCAGTACTTC. This translates into CASSLGNSGGAWSYEQYF.